The entry below describes one TCR beta chain. Its antigen is as yet unknown. The data belong to a study of tumor-infiltrating lymphocytes in primary liver carcinoma. As for the study in general: Patients included men and women of 30 to 69 years.

Starting from around 0.45 ug of total RNA, TCR beta cDNA was produced with a primer in the constant region. Slightly modified ARM-PCR with three nested multiplex PCR rounds yielded TCR beta libraries. Each of the first two PCR rounds ran approximately 10 cycles with TRBV1-TRBV30 forward and C-beta reverse primers. Each CDR3 protein is one row after TCRdb ran MiXCR on the multiplex PCR reads. Of about 120,000 distinct CDR3 sequences in the sample, roughly 70% were seen once. Germline assignment: CDR1 MNHNS and CDR2 SASEGT. The CDR3 consists of 16 residues. Germline trimming cut 7 bases from V and 0 bases from J; bases unmatched to any gene: 10. Study observations and caveats: Relative to tumor region pairs, the tumor-adjacent and tumor-blood pairs showed overlap that was lower.

Investigators took RNA and DNA out together from 20-30 mg of unsorted bulk tissue. This TCR derives from a woman aged 55-70 years with primary liver carcinoma and hepatitis B virus infection. The sample comprised tumor-adjacent normal liver tissue. This chain uses TRBV6-1 with TRBJ2-5, with 8 bases that match TRBD2. The CDR3 spells CASTGGDMTDQETQYF. The CDR3 nucleotides read TGTGCCAGCACGGGGGGGGACATGACCGACCAAGAGACCCAGTACTTC.